This T cell receptor (beta chain) was sequenced for a study of beta chain features in type 1 diabetes. Broader study findings: Shortening that was moderate but significant affected the TCRB CDR3s of Type 1 diabetes patients in all four CD4+ subsets. Possibly, sequencing cDNA over-represented cells that had high TCR expression levels. Patients showed naive, central memory and Treg TCRB repertoires that appeared more similar than those of healthy donors.

This CDR3 comprises 14 residues. Germline V lookup: CDR1 MNHNY, CDR2 SVGAGI (reference sequence). The collection from each donor was one heparinised blood draw averaging roughly 100 mL. On this clone: The antigen remains undetermined.

Every isolated RNA sample was fully reverse transcribed, so sequencing captured expressed TCRB transcripts. Approximately 3.9 million reads per sample were averaged for naive, central memory and regulatory samples. Sequencing was performed with immunoSEQ multiplex PCR; in TCRdb, only in-frame clones are kept and a portion is missing. This sample carries fewer than 25,000 clones, around 68% of them seen once, and the ten largest clones take around 4%. Specimen: Tregs from blood. The chain has TRBV6-6 and TRBJ2-5; 10 nucleotides match TRBD1. The last part of the DNA fits TRBJ2-7 better; the J call may be wrong. This receptor was taken from a young man with type 1 diabetes. CDR3 in amino acids: CASRPRQGADEQYF. The CDR3 DNA sequence: TGTGCCAGCAGGCCCCGACAGGGGGCCGACGAGCAGTACTTC.